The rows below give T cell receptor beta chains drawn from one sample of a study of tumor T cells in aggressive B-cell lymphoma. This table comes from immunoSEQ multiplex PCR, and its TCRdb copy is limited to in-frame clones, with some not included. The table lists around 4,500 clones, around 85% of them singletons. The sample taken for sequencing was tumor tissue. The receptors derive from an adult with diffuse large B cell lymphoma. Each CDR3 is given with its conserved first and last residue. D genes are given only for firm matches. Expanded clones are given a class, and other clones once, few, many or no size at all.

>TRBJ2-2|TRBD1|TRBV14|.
CASSRQGAGELFF
TGTGCCAGCAGCCGACAGGGGGCCGGGGAGCTGTTTTTT
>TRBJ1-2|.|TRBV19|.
CASRTGNWYGYTF
TGTGCCAGTAGAACAGGGAATTGGTATGGCTACACCTTC
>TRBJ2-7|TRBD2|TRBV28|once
CASSIYTAGGSYEQYF
TGTGCCAGCAGTATTTATACAGCGGGAGGCTCCTACGAGCAGTACTTC
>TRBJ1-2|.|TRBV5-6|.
CASSLKGSYGYTF
TGTGCCAGCAGCTTGAAAGGGAGCTATGGCTACACCTTC
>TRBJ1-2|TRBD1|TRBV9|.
CASSVGGGQGARGYTF
TGTGCCAGCAGCGTAGGTGGGGGACAGGGGGCGCGGGGCTACACCTTC
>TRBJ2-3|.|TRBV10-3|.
CAIQAGASDTQYF
TGTGCCATACAGGCGGGGGCATCTGATACGCAGTATTTT
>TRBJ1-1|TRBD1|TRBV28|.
CASSRPGQGRTEAFF
TGTGCCAGCAGTCGTCCGGGACAGGGGAGAACTGAAGCTTTCTTT
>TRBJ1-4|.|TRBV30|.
CAWSLPGGSNEKLFF
TGTGCCTGGAGTCTCCCGGGGGGGAGTAATGAAAAACTGTTTTTT
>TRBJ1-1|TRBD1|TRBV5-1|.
CASSLRGQGSNTEAFF
TGCGCCAGCAGCTTGAGGGGGCAGGGGTCGAACACTGAAGCTTTCTTT
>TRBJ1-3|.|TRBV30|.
CAWSRGSGNTIYF
TGTGCCTGGAGTAGGGGGTCTGGAAACACCATATATTTT
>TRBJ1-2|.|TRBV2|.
CASSVELRGGSYGYTF
TGTGCCAGCAGTGTGGAGTTACGGGGAGGGAGCTATGGCTACACCTTC
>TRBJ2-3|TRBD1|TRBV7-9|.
CASSFGTASTDTQYF
TGTGCCAGCAGCTTTGGGACAGCAAGCACAGATACGCAGTATTTT
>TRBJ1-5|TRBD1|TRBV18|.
CASSPGGQGTYSNQPQHF
TGTGCCAGCTCACCGGGGGGACAGGGGACCTATAGCAATCAGCCCCAGCATTTT
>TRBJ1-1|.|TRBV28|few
CASSSTGNLNTEAFF
TGTGCCAGCAGTAGTACAGGAAACCTGAACACTGAAGCTTTCTTT
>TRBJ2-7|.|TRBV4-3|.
CASSQEPFGGAYEQYF
TGCGCCAGCAGCCAAGAGCCTTTCGGCGGCGCCTACGAGCAGTACTTC
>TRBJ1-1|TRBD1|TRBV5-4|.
CASSPSGTGGTEAFF
TGTGCCAGCAGCCCATCCGGGACAGGGGGTACTGAAGCTTTCTTT
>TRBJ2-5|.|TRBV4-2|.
CASSQEKGRGQETQYF
TGTGCCAGCAGCCAAGAAAAGGGGCGAGGCCAAGAGACCCAGTACTTC
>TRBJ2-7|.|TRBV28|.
CASGSGPYEQYF
TGTGCCAGCGGAAGCGGTCCCTACGAGCAGTACTTC
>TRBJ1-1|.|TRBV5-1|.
CASSFTGSTEAFF
TGCGCCAGCAGCTTTACAGGGAGCACTGAAGCTTTCTTT
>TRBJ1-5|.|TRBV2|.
CASRLGPNNQPQHF
TGTGCCAGCAGGCTTGGGCCCAACAATCAGCCCCAGCATTTT
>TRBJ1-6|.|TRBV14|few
CASSPKRGVNTPLHF
TGTGCCAGCAGTCCGAAGCGGGGGGTAAATACACCCCTCCACTTT
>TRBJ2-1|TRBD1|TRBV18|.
CASSPGWDRGPLLEEYNEQFF
TGTGCCAGCTCACCAGGGTGGGACAGGGGGCCTCTTTTGGAGGAATACAATGAGCAGTTCTTC
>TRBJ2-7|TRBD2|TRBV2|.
CASKSGSSYEQYF
TGTGCCAGCAAGAGCGGGAGCTCCTATGAGCAGTACTTC
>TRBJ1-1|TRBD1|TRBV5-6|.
CASSGKQGARTEAFF
TGTGCCAGCAGCGGGAAACAGGGGGCGAGGACTGAAGCTTTCTTT
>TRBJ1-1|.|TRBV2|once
CASTLRGGKTEAFF
TGTGCCAGCACCCTTAGGGGGGGTAAGACTGAAGCTTTCTTT
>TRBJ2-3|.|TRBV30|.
CAWSDISTDTQYF
TGTGCCTGGAGCGACATTAGCACAGATACGCAGTATTTT
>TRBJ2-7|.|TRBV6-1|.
CASSERREPYEQYF
TGTGCCAGCAGTGAACGGAGGGAGCCCTACGAGCAGTACTTC
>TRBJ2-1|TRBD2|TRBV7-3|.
CASSLGLAGGPYNEQFF
TGTGCCAGCAGCTTGGGACTAGCGGGAGGGCCGTACAATGAGCAGTTCTTC
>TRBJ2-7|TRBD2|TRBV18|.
CASSPTVAGTYEQYF
TGTGCCAGCTCACCAACGGTAGCGGGGACCTACGAGCAGTACTTC
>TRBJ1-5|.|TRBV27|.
CASSLTSNGNQPQHF
TGTGCCAGCAGTTTAACCTCTAATGGCAATCAGCCCCAGCATTTT
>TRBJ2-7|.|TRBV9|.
CASSVAIGEFYEQYF
TGTGCCAGCAGCGTAGCCATCGGGGAATTTTACGAGCAGTACTTC
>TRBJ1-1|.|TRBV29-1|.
CSAGSANTEAFF
TGCAGCGCAGGTTCGGCGAACACTGAAGCTTTCTTT
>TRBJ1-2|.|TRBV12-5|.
CASGLVGGSETPRNYGYTF
TGTGCTAGTGGTTTGGTAGGGGGATCCGAGACACCACGAAACTATGGCTACACCTTC
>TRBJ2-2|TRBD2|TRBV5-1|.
CASSPGGVTGELFF
TGCGCCAGCAGCCCGGGGGGTGTAACCGGGGAGCTGTTTTTT
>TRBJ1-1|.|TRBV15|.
CATSRDPGSVRNTEAFF
TGTGCCACCAGCAGAGATCCAGGGTCGGTGAGGAACACTGAAGCTTTCTTT
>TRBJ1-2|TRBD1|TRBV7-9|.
CASSSDRAGYTF
TGTGCCAGTAGCTCGGACAGGGCTGGCTACACCTTC
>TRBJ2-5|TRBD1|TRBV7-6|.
CASSLDRGKDQYF
TGTGCCAGCAGCTTGGACAGGGGGAAGGATCAGTACTTC
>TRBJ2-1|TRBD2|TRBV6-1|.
CASSEEVAGVPYNEQFF
TGTGCCAGCAGTGAAGAGGTCGCGGGAGTGCCCTACAATGAGCAGTTCTTC
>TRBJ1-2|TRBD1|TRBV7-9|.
CASSFEGQGGGYTF
TGTGCCAGCAGCTTTGAGGGACAGGGGGGCGGCTACACCTTC
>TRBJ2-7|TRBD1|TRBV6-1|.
CAGVDDRVSYEQYF
TGTGCCGGGGTCGACGACAGGGTCTCCTACGAGCAGTACTTC
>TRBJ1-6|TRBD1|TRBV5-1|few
CASSPGQGSRSPLHF
TGCGCCAGCAGCCCCGGACAGGGTAGTCGTTCACCCCTCCACTTT